This TCR beta chain was found in a study of cytomegalovirus exposure and HLA in healthy donors. Overall study results and limits: Most of the TCR beta V segments (in an earlier analysis) were productive either about 87% or about 30% of the time.

There are 15 residues in the CDR3. In germline, CDR1 is SGHTA, CDR2 FQGNSA. V gave up 6 bases and J gave up 0 bases, with 9 bases separating them. Though probably carrying unrecorded immune exposures, donors were nominally healthy at sampling. With 60 Vbeta and 13 Jbeta primers, the PCR was carried out. Sequencing was performed with immunoSEQ multiplex PCR; in TCRdb, only in-frame clones are kept and a portion is missing. The sample has 150,000 or so clones, 74% seen once. A note on this clone: Antigen unknown.

This clonotype originated in a young man in good health and CMV-seronegative. This chain uses TRBV7-2 with TRBJ1-6, with D hard to call. Sequences were obtained from PBMCs. CDR3 amino acids: CASSLDSSYNSPLHF. As DNA, the CDR3 is TGTGCCAGCAGTCTCGATAGCTCCTATAATTCACCCCTCCACTTT.